This TCR beta chain derives from a study of response to subunit inactivated influenza vaccine. This CDR3 has 13 amino acids. Germline V gene sequence: CDR1 SGHAT, CDR2 FQNNGV. Trimming shortened V by 0 bases and J by 4 bases, and 7 bases separated the two germline ends. This clonotype has more than one count but fewer than ten. In TCRdb, the RT-PCR reads were re-called with MiXCR into one record per CDR3 protein. The sample has approximately 160,000 distinct CDR3 sequences; around a tenth are singletons. Sequencing was performed on CD8+ T cells sorted from PBMCs, taken approximately 25 months after vaccination. This clonotype was sampled from a man between 50 and 75 years old who received an inactivated influenza vaccine. This chain joins TRBV11-2 and TRBJ2-7; unclear D gene. The CDR3 here is CASSLDLGYEQYF. The DNA for the CDR3 is TGTGCCAGCAGCTTAGATCTGGGTTACGAGCAGTACTTC. The whole variable domain, remainder taken from reference TRBV11-2 and TRBJ2-7, is EAGVAQSPRYKIIEKRQSVAFWCNPISGHATLYWYQQILGQGPKLLIQFQNNGVVDDSQLPKDRFSAERLKGVDSTLKIQPAKLEDSAVYLCASSLDLGYEQYFGPGTRLTVT.